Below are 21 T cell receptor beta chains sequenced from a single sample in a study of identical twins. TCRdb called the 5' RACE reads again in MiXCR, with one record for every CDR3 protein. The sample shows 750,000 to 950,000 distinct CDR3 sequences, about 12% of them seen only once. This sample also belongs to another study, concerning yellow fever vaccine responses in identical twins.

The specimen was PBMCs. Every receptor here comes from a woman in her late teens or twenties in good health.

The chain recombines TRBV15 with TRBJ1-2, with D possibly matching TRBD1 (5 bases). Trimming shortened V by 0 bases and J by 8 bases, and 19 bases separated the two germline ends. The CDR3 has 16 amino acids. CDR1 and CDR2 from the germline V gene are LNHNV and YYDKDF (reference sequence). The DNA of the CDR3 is TGTGCCACCAGCAGAGATGTGGGGACCCTACTGGGGGGCTACACCTTC. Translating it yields CATSRDVGTLLGGYTF.

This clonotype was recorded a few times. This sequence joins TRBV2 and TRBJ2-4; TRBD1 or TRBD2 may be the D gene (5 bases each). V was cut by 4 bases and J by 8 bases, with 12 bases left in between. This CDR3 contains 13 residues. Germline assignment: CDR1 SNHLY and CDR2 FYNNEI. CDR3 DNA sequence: TGTGCCAGCAGTGGATTGGGGGTGGACATTCAGTACTTC. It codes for CASSGLGVDIQYF.

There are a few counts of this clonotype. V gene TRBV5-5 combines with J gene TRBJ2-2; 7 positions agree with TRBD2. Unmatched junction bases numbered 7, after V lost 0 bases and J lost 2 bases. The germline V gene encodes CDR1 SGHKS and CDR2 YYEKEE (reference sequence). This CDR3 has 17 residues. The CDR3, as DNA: TGTGCCAGCAGCTTGGTTCGGGGACTAACAAACACCGGGGAGCTGTTTTTT. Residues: CASSLVRGLTNTGELFF.

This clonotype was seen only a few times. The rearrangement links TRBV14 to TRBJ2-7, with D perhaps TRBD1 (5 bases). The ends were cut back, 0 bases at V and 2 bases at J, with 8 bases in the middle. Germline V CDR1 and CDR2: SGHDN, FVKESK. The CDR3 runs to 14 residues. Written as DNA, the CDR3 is TGTGCCAGCAGCCAAGATCAGGGAACCTACGAGCAGTACTTC. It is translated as CASSQDQGTYEQYF.

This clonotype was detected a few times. Here the CDR3 DNA reads TGCAGTGCTAGATCAGGGGGGCCCCAGCATTTT. This encodes CSARSGGPQHF. This chain links TRBV20-1 with TRBJ1-5; 7 bases map to TRBD1. This CDR3 contains 11 residues. Germline CDR1 reads DFQATT; CDR2 reads SNEGSKA (reference sequence). The J segment lost 9 bases and the V segment lost 2 bases, leaving 1 base of the junction unmatched.

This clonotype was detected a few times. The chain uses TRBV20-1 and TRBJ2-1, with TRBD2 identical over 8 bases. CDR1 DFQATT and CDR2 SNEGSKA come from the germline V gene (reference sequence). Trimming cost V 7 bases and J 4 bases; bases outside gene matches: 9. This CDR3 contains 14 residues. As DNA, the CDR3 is TGCAGTGTTTCAGCGGGGGCCGCATACAATGAGCAGTTCTTC. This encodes CSVSAGAAYNEQFF.

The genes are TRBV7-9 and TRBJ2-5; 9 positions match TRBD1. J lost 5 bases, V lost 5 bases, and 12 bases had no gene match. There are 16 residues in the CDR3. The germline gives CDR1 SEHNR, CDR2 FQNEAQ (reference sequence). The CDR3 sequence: CASSIAKQGAGETQYF. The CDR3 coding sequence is TGTGCCAGCAGCATCGCCAAACAGGGGGCGGGGGAGACCCAGTACTTC.

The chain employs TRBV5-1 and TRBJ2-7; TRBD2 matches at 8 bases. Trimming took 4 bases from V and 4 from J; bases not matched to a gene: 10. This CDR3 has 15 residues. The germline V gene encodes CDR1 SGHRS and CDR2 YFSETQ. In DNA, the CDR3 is TGCGCCAGCAGCACATTAGCGGGGTCCTTATACGAGCAGTACTTC. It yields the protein CASSTLAGSLYEQYF.

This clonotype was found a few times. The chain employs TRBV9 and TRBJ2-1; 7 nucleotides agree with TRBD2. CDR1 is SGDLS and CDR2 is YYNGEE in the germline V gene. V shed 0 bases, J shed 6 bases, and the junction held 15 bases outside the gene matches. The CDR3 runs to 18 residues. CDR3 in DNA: TGTGCCAGCAGCGTAGCTAGCGGTCAACCCCCTTTCTCCAATGAGCAGTTCTTC. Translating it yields CASSVASGQPPFSNEQFF.

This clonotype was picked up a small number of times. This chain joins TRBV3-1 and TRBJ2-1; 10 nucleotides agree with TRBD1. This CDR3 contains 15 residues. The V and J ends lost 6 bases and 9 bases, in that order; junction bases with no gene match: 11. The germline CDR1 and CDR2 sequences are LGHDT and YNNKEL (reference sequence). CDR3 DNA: TGTGCCAGCAGTGCCGGGACAGGGGAGTATACTGAGCAGTTCTTC. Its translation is CASSAGTGEYTEQFF.

CDR3 loop: CASGTGGANGYTF. For the CDR3, the DNA is TGTGCCAGCGGGACAGGGGGCGCGAATGGCTACACCTTC. This rearrangement joins TRBV6-1 to TRBJ1-2; 12 bases are a match to TRBD1. The length of the CDR3 is 13 residues. Germline lookup yields CDR1 MNHNS and CDR2 SASEGT. V lost 8 bases to trimming and J lost 6 bases; unmatched junction nucleotides: 4.

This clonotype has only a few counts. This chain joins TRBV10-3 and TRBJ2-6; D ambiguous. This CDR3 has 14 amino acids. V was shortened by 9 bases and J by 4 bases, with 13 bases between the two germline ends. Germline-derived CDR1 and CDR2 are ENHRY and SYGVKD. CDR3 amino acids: CAILPLPGANVLTF. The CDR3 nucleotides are TGTGCCATTCTACCTCTTCCCGGGGCCAACGTCCTGACTTTC.

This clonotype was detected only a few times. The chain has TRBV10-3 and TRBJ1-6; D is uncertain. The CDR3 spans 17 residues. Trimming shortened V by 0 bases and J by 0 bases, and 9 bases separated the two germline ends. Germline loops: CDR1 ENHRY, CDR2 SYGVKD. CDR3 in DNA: TGTGCCATCAGTGAGTCGACGCAGAGCTCCTATAATTCACCCCTCCACTTT. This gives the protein CAISESTQSSYNSPLHF.

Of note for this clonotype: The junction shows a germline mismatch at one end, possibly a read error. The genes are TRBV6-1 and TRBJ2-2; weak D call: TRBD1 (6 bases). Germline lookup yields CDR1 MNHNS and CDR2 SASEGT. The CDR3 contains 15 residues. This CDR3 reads CASTERTAGTGELFF. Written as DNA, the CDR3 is TGTGCCAGCACTGAAAGGACAGCCGGCACCGGGGAGCTGTTTTTT.

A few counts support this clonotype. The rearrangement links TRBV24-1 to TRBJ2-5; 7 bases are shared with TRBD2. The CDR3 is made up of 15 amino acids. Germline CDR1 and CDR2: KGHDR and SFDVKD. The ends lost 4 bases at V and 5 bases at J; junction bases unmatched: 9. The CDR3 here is CATSDRLGGSETQYF. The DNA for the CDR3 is TGTGCCACCAGTGACCGACTGGGAGGGTCGGAGACCCAGTACTTC.

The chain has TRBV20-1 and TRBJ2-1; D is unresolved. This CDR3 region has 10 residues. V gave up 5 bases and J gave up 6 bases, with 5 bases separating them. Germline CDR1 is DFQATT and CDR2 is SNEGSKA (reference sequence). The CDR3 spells CSAGVNEQFF. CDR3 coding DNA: TGCAGTGCTGGGGTCAATGAGCAGTTCTTC.

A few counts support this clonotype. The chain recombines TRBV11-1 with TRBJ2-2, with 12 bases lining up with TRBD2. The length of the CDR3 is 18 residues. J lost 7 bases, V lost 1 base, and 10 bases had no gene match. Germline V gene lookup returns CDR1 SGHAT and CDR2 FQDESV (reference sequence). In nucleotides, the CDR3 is TGTGCCAGCAGCTTAGTACCATTTGGACTAGCGGGAAACGGGGAGCTGTTTTTT. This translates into CASSLVPFGLAGNGELFF.

Here the CDR3 DNA reads TGTGCCAGCGGGACAGGGGAGGGGTATATTGAGCAGTTCTTC. It yields the protein CASGTGEGYIEQFF. The chain is built from TRBV6-1 and TRBJ2-1; 10 bases fit TRBD1. This CDR3 is 14 amino acids long. Germline lookup yields CDR1 MNHNS and CDR2 SASEGT. V gave up 8 bases and J gave up 9 bases; unmatched junction bases: 10.

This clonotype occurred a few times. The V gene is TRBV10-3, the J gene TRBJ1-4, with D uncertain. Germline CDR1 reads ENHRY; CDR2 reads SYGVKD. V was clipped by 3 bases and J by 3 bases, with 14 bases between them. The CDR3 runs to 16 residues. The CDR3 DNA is TGTGCCATCAGTGACTCTCTAGGCCAGTCTAATGAAAAACTGTTTTTT. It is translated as CAISDSLGQSNEKLFF.

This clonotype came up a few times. CDR3: CASSLTPIRTSGRADTQYF. The CDR3 DNA sequence: TGTGCCAGCAGCCTAACCCCGATACGGACTAGCGGGAGGGCAGATACGCAGTATTTT. The chain is built from TRBV11-1 and TRBJ2-3, with 15 bases that match TRBD2. V lost 5 bases, J lost 4 bases, and 13 bases stayed unmatched. Per the germline V gene, CDR1 is SGHAT and CDR2 is FQDESV (reference sequence). The CDR3 consists of 19 residues.

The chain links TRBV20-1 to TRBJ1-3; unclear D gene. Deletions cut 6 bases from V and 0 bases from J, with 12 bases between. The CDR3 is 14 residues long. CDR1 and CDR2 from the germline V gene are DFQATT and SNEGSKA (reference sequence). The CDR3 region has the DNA TGCAGTGCCAGACGACGGGACTCTGGAAACACCATATATTTT. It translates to CSARRRDSGNTIYF.